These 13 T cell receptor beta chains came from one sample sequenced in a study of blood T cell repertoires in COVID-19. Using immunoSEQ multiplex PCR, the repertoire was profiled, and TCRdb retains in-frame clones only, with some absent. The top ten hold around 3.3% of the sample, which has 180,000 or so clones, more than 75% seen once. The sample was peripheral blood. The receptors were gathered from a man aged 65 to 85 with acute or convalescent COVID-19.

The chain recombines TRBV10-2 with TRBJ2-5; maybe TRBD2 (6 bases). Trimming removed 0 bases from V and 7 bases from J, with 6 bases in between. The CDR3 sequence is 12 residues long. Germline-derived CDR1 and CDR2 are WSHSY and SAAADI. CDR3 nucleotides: TGCGCCAGCAGTGAGTCGGAGGGGACCCAGTACTTC. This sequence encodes CASSESEGTQYF.

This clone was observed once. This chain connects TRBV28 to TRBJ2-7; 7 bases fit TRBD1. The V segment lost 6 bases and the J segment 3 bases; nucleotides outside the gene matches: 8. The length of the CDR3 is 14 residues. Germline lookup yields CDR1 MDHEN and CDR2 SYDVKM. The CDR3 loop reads CASSSGQPIYEQYF. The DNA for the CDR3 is TGTGCCAGCAGCTCGGGACAGCCGATCTACGAGCAGTACTTC.

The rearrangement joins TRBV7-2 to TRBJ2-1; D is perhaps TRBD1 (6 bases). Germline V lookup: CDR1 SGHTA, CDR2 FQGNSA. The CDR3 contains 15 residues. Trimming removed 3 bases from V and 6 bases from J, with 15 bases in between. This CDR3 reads CASSLDRTQGNEQFF. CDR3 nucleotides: TGTGCCAGCAGCTTGGACAGAACCCAAGGCAATGAGCAGTTCTTC.

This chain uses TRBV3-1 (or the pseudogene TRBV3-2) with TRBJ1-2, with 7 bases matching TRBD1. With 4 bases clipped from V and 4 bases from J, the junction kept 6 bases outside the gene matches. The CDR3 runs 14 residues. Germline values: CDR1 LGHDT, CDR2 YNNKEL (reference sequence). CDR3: CASSPRGQIYGYTF. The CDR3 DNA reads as TGTGCCAGCAGCCCGAGGGGACAGATCTATGGCTACACCTTC.

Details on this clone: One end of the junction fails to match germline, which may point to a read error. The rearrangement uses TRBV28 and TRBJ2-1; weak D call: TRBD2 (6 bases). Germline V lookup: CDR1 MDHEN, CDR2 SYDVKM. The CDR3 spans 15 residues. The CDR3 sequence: CTSRPIGTPNNEQFF. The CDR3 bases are TGTACCAGCCGACCCATAGGGACTCCAAACAATGAGCAGTTCTTC.

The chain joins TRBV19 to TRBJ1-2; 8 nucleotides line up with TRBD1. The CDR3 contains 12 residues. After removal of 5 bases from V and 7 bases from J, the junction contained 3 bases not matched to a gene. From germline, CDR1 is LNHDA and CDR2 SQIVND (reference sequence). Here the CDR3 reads CASSSGGAGYTF. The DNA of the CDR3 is TGTGCCAGTAGTTCAGGGGGCGCTGGCTACACCTTC.

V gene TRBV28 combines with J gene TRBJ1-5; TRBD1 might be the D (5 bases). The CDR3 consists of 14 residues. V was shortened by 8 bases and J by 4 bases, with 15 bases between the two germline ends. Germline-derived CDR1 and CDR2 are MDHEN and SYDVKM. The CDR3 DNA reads TGTGCCAGCCAGGCGGGGGTTCCGAATCAGCCCCAGCATTTT. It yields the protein CASQAGVPNQPQHF.

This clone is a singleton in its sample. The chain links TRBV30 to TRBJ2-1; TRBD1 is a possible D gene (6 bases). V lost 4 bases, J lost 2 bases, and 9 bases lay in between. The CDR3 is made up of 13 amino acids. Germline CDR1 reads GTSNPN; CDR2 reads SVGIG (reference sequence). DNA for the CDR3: TGTGCCTGGATGACAGGAGCCTACAATGAGCAGTTCTTC. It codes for CAWMTGAYNEQFF.

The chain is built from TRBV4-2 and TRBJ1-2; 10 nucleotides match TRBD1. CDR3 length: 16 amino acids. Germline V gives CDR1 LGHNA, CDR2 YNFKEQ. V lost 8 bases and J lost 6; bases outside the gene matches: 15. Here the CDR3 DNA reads TGTGCCAGCTGCCGGGACAGGGGCATTATGGAGAATGGCTACACCTTC. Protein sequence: CASCRDRGIMENGYTF.

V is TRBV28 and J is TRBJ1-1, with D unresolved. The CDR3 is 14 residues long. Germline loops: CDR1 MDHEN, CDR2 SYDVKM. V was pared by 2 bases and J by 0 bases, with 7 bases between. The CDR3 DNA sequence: TGTGCCAGCAGTTTAGTCGGGATGAACACTGAAGCTTTCTTT. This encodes CASSLVGMNTEAFF. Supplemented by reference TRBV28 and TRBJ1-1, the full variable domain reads DVKVTQSSRYLVKRTGEKVFLECVQDMDHENMFWYRQDPGLGLRLIYFSYDVKMKEKGDIPEGYSVSREKKERFSLILESASTNQTSMYLCASSLVGMNTEAFFGQGTRLTVV.

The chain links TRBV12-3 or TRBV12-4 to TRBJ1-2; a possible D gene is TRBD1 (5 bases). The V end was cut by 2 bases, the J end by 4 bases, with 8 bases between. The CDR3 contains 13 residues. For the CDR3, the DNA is TGTGCCAGCAGTTTAAATGGGGCCTATGGCTACACCTTC. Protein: CASSLNGAYGYTF.

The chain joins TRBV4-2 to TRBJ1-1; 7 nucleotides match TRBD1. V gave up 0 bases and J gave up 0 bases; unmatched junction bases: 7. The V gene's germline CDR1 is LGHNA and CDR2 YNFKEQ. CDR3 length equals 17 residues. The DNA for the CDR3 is TGTGCCAGCAGCCAAGATCTTCGGGACAGCATGAACACTGAAGCTTTCTTT. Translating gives CASSQDLRDSMNTEAFF.

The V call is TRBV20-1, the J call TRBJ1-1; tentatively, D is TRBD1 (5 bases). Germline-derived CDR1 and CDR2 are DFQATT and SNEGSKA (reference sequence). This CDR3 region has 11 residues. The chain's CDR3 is CSTGTDTEAFF. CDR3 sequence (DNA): TGCAGCACAGGAACAGACACTGAAGCTTTCTTT.